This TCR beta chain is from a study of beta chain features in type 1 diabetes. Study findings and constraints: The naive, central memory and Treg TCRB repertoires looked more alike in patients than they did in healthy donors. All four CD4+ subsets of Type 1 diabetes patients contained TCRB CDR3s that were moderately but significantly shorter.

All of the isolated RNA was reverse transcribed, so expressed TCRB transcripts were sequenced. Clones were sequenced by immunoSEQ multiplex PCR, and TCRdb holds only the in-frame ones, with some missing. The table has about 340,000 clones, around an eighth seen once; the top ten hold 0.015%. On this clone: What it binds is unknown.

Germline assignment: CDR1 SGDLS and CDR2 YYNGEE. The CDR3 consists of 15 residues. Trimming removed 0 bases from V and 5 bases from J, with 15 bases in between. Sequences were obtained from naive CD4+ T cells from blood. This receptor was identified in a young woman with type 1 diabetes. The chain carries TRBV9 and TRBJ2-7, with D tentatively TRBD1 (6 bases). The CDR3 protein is CASSVAPQGLDEQYF. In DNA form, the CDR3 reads TGTGCCAGCAGCGTAGCTCCACAGGGTCTCGACGAGCAGTACTTC.